The rows below give T cell receptor beta chains drawn from one sample of a study of blood T cell repertoires in COVID-19. Here immunoSEQ multiplex PCR was the method, and the copy in TCRdb shows in-frame clones only, minus some. The profile covers approximately 170,000 clones, with about 88% appearing a single time and more than 25% taken by the ten largest. Sequencing used peripheral blood. The receptors were gathered from a man aged 55 to 69 with acute or convalescent COVID-19. Both conserved end residues are part of each CDR3. The D gene is left open where the match is weak. A clone size is listed for some rows: how often the clone was seen (once, few, many), or a class if it is expanded.

d_call: TRBD1; j_call: TRBJ1-2; clone_size: NA; v_call: TRBV29-1; cdr3_aa: CSVYRDRGDYGYTF; cdr3_nt: TGCAGCGTGTACCGGGACAGGGGTGACTATGGCTACACCTTC
d_call: NA; j_call: TRBJ1-1; clone_size: NA; v_call: TRBV5-1; cdr3_aa: CASSKGTTRLNTEAFF; cdr3_nt: TGCGCCAGCAGCAAAGGGACAACAAGGTTGAACACTGAAGCTTTCTTT
d_call: TRBD1; j_call: TRBJ1-2; clone_size: NA; v_call: TRBV2; cdr3_aa: CASSEWGTGGYGYTF; cdr3_nt: TGTGCCAGCAGTGAATGGGGGACAGGAGGTTATGGCTACACCTTC
d_call: NA; j_call: TRBJ1-5; clone_size: NA; v_call: TRBV3-1/TRBV3-2; cdr3_aa: CASSRTGFTNQPQHF; cdr3_nt: TGTGCCAGCAGCCGTACAGGGTTTACGAATCAGCCCCAGCATTTT
d_call: NA; j_call: TRBJ2-3; clone_size: NA; v_call: TRBV19; cdr3_aa: CASSIVTRFADTQYF; cdr3_nt: TGTGCCAGTAGTATAGTCACGCGATTTGCAGATACGCAGTATTTT
d_call: TRBD2; j_call: TRBJ2-4; clone_size: NA; v_call: TRBV4-1; cdr3_aa: CASSQERSGGAGKNIQYF; cdr3_nt: TGCGCCAGCAGCCAAGAACGGAGCGGGGGGGCGGGCAAAAACATTCAGTACTTC
d_call: NA; j_call: TRBJ1-1; clone_size: once; v_call: TRBV18; cdr3_aa: CASSAGYLGTEAFF; cdr3_nt: TGTGCCAGCTCTGCAGGCTACTTAGGCACTGAAGCTTTCTTT
d_call: TRBD1; j_call: TRBJ2-2; clone_size: NA; v_call: TRBV19; cdr3_aa: CASSIAPGQGDTGELFF; cdr3_nt: TGTGCCAGTAGTATAGCACCGGGACAGGGGGACACCGGGGAGCTGTTTTTT
d_call: NA; j_call: TRBJ2-2; clone_size: NA; v_call: TRBV27; cdr3_aa: CASSSWQGGSTGELFF; cdr3_nt: TGTGCCAGCAGTTCATGGCAGGGTGGGTCCACCGGGGAGCTGTTTTTT
d_call: NA; j_call: TRBJ2-5; clone_size: NA; v_call: TRBV30; cdr3_aa: CAWSVPWGRETQYF; cdr3_nt: TGTGCCTGGAGTGTACCCTGGGGGAGGGAGACCCAGTACTTC
d_call: NA; j_call: TRBJ1-2; clone_size: NA; v_call: TRBV5-6; cdr3_aa: CASSLGTGGNYGYTF; cdr3_nt: TGTGCCAGCAGCTTGGGGACCGGAGGAAACTATGGCTACACCTTC
d_call: TRBD1; j_call: TRBJ2-7; clone_size: NA; v_call: TRBV18; cdr3_aa: CASSPEVPGGARGQYF; cdr3_nt: TGTGCCAGCTCACCAGAGGTGCCAGGGGGCGCGAGGGGGCAGTACTTC
d_call: TRBD1; j_call: TRBJ1-2; clone_size: NA; v_call: TRBV18; cdr3_aa: CASSPLQGGNYGYTF; cdr3_nt: TGTGCCAGCTCACCCCTTCAGGGGGGAAACTATGGCTACACCTTC
d_call: TRBD1; j_call: TRBJ1-3; clone_size: NA; v_call: TRBV11-3; cdr3_aa: CASSLDGTGRSGNTIYF; cdr3_nt: TGTGCCAGCAGCTTAGATGGGACAGGGAGGAGTGGAAACACCATATATTTT
d_call: NA; j_call: TRBJ1-1; clone_size: NA; v_call: TRBV7-9; cdr3_aa: CASSLTWATEAFF; cdr3_nt: TGTGCCAGCAGCTTAACCTGGGCCACTGAAGCTTTCTTT
d_call: NA; j_call: TRBJ1-2; clone_size: NA; v_call: TRBV19; cdr3_aa: CASSFLGQSGYTF; cdr3_nt: TGTGCCAGTAGTTTCCTAGGACAGTCTGGCTACACCTTC
d_call: NA; j_call: TRBJ1-5; clone_size: NA; v_call: TRBV7-9; cdr3_aa: CASSSTTGRNQPQHF; cdr3_nt: TGTGCCAGCAGCTCGACAACAGGGCGGAATCAGCCCCAGCATTTT
d_call: NA; j_call: TRBJ2-7; clone_size: NA; v_call: TRBV5-6; cdr3_aa: CASSLLIHEQYF; cdr3_nt: TGTGCCAGCAGCTTGCTAATCCACGAGCAGTACTTC
d_call: NA; j_call: TRBJ2-7; clone_size: NA; v_call: TRBV28; cdr3_aa: CASTLSGAYEQYF; cdr3_nt: TGTGCCAGCACCCTAAGTGGGGCATACGAGCAGTACTTC
d_call: TRBD1; j_call: TRBJ2-7; clone_size: NA; v_call: TRBV19; cdr3_aa: CTSSIGRGLYEQYF; cdr3_nt: TGTACCAGTAGTATCGGCAGGGGGCTGTACGAGCAGTACTTC
d_call: NA; j_call: TRBJ1-2; clone_size: NA; v_call: TRBV19; cdr3_aa: CATNQLRTVSYGYTF; cdr3_nt: TGTGCCACTAACCAACTCAGGACAGTTTCCTATGGCTACACCTTC
d_call: NA; j_call: TRBJ2-2; clone_size: many; v_call: TRBV2; cdr3_aa: CASSEGFGRAVANTGELFF; cdr3_nt: TGTGCCAGCAGTGAAGGTTTCGGCAGGGCCGTAGCGAACACCGGGGAGCTGTTTTTT
d_call: TRBD1; j_call: TRBJ1-2; clone_size: NA; v_call: TRBV11-1; cdr3_aa: CASSLNRGNSGYTF; cdr3_nt: TGTGCCAGCAGCTTAAACAGGGGCAACTCTGGCTACACCTTC
d_call: TRBD1; j_call: TRBJ2-1; clone_size: once; v_call: TRBV19; cdr3_aa: CASSERQGTYNEQFF; cdr3_nt: TGTGCCAGTAGTGAGAGACAGGGGACTTACAATGAGCAGTTCTTC
d_call: TRBD1; j_call: TRBJ2-2; clone_size: NA; v_call: TRBV6-5; cdr3_aa: CASSRTGNTGELFF; cdr3_nt: TGTGCCAGCAGCCGGACAGGAAACACCGGGGAGCTGTTTTTT
d_call: NA; j_call: TRBJ2-5; clone_size: NA; v_call: TRBV19; cdr3_aa: CASSIRGRNRREAQYF; cdr3_nt: TGTGCCAGTAGTATACGAGGGAGGAACAGACGAGAGGCCCAGTACTTC
d_call: NA; j_call: TRBJ1-4; clone_size: few; v_call: TRBV29-1; cdr3_aa: CSVEAGDKLFF; cdr3_nt: TGCAGCGTTGAAGCAGGGGACAAACTGTTTTTT
d_call: TRBD1; j_call: TRBJ1-6; clone_size: NA; v_call: TRBV5-1; cdr3_aa: CASSLADRDNSPLHF; cdr3_nt: TGCGCCAGCAGCTTGGCCGACAGGGATAATTCGCCCCTCCACTTT
d_call: TRBD1; j_call: TRBJ1-1; clone_size: NA; v_call: TRBV11-2; cdr3_aa: CASRDTGADTEAFF; cdr3_nt: TGTGCCAGCAGAGATACAGGGGCAGACACTGAAGCTTTCTTT
d_call: NA; j_call: TRBJ1-1; clone_size: NA; v_call: TRBV7-3; cdr3_aa: CASSWDKMNTEAFF; cdr3_nt: TGTGCCAGCAGCTGGGACAAAATGAACACTGAAGCTTTCTTT
d_call: NA; j_call: TRBJ1-6; clone_size: few; v_call: TRBV19; cdr3_aa: CASTQNPVRSLERGSPLHF; cdr3_nt: TGTGCCAGTACCCAAAACCCAGTCCGATCGTTGGAAAGAGGTTCACCCCTCCACTTT
d_call: NA; j_call: TRBJ1-1; clone_size: NA; v_call: TRBV12-3/TRBV12-4; cdr3_aa: CASSLLMNTEAFF; cdr3_nt: TGTGCCAGCAGTCTATTAATGAACACTGAAGCTTTCTTT
d_call: TRBD1; j_call: TRBJ1-2; clone_size: NA; v_call: TRBV3-1/TRBV3-2; cdr3_aa: CASSLGQPYGYTF; cdr3_nt: TGTGCCAGCAGCTTGGGACAGCCCTATGGCTACACCTTC
d_call: NA; j_call: TRBJ1-2; clone_size: NA; v_call: TRBV12-5; cdr3_aa: CASGYPGGDYGYTF; cdr3_nt: TGTGCTAGTGGTTACCCGGGGGGGGACTATGGCTACACCTTC
d_call: NA; j_call: TRBJ1-1; clone_size: NA; v_call: TRBV7-8; cdr3_aa: CASRSQMNTEAFF; cdr3_nt: TGTGCCAGCAGGTCACAAATGAACACTGAAGCTTTCTTT
d_call: NA; j_call: TRBJ2-7; clone_size: once; v_call: TRBV6-5; cdr3_aa: CASSYSHSSSYEQYF; cdr3_nt: TGTGCCAGCAGTTACTCCCACAGTTCCTCCTACGAGCAGTACTTC
d_call: TRBD1; j_call: TRBJ2-1; clone_size: once; v_call: TRBV7-7; cdr3_aa: CASSFLRTGSYNEQFF; cdr3_nt: TGTGCCAGCAGCTTCCTTCGGACAGGCTCCTACAATGAGCAGTTCTTC
d_call: NA; j_call: TRBJ1-1; clone_size: NA; v_call: TRBV5-8; cdr3_aa: CATSFRGLNTEAFF; cdr3_nt: TGTGCCACCAGCTTTAGGGGCCTAAACACTGAAGCTTTCTTT
d_call: NA; j_call: TRBJ1-1; clone_size: few; v_call: TRBV10-3; cdr3_aa: CAIRGASTNTEAFF; cdr3_nt: TGTGCCATCAGGGGAGCGAGCACGAACACTGAAGCTTTCTTT
d_call: NA; j_call: TRBJ2-3; clone_size: NA; v_call: TRBV5-1; cdr3_aa: CASSNEGDTQYF; cdr3_nt: TGCGCCAGCAGCAACGAGGGAGATACGCAGTATTTT
d_call: NA; j_call: TRBJ2-7; clone_size: NA; v_call: TRBV19; cdr3_aa: CASSIKGGFYEQYF; cdr3_nt: TGTGCCAGTAGTATAAAAGGGGGTTTCTACGAGCAGTACTTC
d_call: TRBD1; j_call: TRBJ1-1; clone_size: NA; v_call: TRBV11-3; cdr3_aa: CASSLAAGTGSTEAFF; cdr3_nt: TGTGCCAGCAGCTTAGCCGCCGGGACAGGGTCCACTGAAGCTTTCTTT
d_call: NA; j_call: TRBJ2-3; clone_size: NA; v_call: TRBV4-1; cdr3_aa: CASSQAPSSDTQYF; cdr3_nt: TGCGCCAGCAGCCAGGCCCCCTCCTCAGATACGCAGTATTTT
d_call: TRBD1; j_call: TRBJ1-1; clone_size: NA; v_call: TRBV6-2/TRBV6-3; cdr3_aa: CASSYPSGRGRVTEAFF; cdr3_nt: TGTGCCAGCAGTTACCCGTCGGGCAGGGGGCGCGTCACTGAAGCTTTCTTT
d_call: TRBD1; j_call: TRBJ2-1; clone_size: NA; v_call: TRBV11-3; cdr3_aa: CASSPGQGANEQFF; cdr3_nt: TGTGCCAGCAGCCCGGGACAGGGGGCAAATGAGCAGTTCTTC
d_call: TRBD1; j_call: TRBJ2-7; clone_size: NA; v_call: TRBV18; cdr3_aa: CASSPPGQGGYEQYF; cdr3_nt: TGTGCCAGCTCACCACCGGGACAGGGAGGCTACGAGCAGTACTTC
d_call: TRBD1; j_call: TRBJ1-2; clone_size: NA; v_call: TRBV29-1; cdr3_aa: CSVGRQGPLNYGYTF; cdr3_nt: TGCAGCGTTGGAAGACAGGGACCTCTTAACTATGGCTACACCTTC
d_call: NA; j_call: TRBJ1-4; clone_size: NA; v_call: TRBV4-2; cdr3_aa: CASSQDMAGSSTNEKLFF; cdr3_nt: TGTGCCAGCAGCCAAGATATGGCAGGGTCCTCAACTAATGAAAAACTGTTTTTT
d_call: NA; j_call: TRBJ2-1; clone_size: NA; v_call: TRBV6-5; cdr3_aa: CASSYEQYNEQFF; cdr3_nt: TGTGCCAGCAGTTACGAACAGTACAATGAGCAGTTCTTC